This T cell receptor beta chain was found in a study of T cell responses to AZD1222 COVID-19 vaccine. The CDR3 has 15 residues. J was trimmed by 5 bases and V by 5 bases; bases with no gene match: 7. CDR1 PRHDT and CDR2 FYEKMQ come from the germline V gene (reference sequence). Broader study findings: Clonal diversity was possibly underestimated, and white British individuals and females predominated among donors.

Assay: immunoSEQ multiplex PCR; the TCRdb copy retains only in-frame clones and omits some. The table has about 110,000 clones, 87% seen once. With regard to this clone: What it recognizes is unknown.

The source was peripheral blood, collected 28 days after the second AZD1222 dose. The source is an adult who received the AZD1222 COVID-19 vaccine. This chain connects TRBV13 to TRBJ1-4, with TRBD1 matching over 8 bases. The CDR3, as DNA: TGTGCCAGCAGCCCGCAGGGACAGGCGAATGAAAAACTGTTTTTT. Translating it yields CASSPQGQANEKLFF.